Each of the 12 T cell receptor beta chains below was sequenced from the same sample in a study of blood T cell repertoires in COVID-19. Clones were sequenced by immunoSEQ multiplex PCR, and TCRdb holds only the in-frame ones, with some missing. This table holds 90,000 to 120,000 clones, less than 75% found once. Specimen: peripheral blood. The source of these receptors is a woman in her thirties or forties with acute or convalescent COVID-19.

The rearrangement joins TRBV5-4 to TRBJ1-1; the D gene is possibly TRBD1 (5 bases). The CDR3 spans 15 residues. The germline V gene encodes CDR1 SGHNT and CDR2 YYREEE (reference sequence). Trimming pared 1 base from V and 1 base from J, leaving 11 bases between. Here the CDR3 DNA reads TGTGCCAGCAGCTTGAGGTGGGGCTCGAACACTGAAGCTTTCTTT. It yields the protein CASSLRWGSNTEAFF.

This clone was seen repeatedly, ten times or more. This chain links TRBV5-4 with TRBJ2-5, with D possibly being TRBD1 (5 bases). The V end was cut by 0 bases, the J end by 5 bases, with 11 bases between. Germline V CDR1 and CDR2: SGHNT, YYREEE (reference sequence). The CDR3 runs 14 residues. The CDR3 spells CASSLEGPGETQYF. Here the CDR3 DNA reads TGTGCCAGCAGCTTGGAGGGGCCAGGGGAGACCCAGTACTTC.

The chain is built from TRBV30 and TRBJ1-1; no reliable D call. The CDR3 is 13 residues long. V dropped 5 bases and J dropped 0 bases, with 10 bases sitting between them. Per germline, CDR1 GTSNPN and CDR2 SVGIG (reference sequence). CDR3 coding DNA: TGTGCCTGGCGACAACAGTTGAACACTGAAGCTTTCTTT. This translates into CAWRQQLNTEAFF.

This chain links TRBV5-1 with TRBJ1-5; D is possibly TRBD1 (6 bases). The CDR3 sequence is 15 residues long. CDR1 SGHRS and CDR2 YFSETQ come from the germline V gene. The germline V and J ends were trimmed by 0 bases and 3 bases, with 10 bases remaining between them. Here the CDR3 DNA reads TGCGCCAGCAGCTTGGCTGGACAGCTCAATCAGCCCCAGCATTTT. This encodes CASSLAGQLNQPQHF.

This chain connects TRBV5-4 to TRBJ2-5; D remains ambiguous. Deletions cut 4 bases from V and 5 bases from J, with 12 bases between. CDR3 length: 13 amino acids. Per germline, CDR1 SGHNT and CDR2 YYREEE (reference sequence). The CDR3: CASSHPSEETQYF. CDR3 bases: TGTGCCAGCAGCCATCCTAGTGAGGAGACCCAGTACTTC.

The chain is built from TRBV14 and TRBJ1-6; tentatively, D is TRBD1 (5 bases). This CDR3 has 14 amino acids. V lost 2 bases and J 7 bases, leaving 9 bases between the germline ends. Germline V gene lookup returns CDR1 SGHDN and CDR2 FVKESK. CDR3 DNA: TGTGCCAGCAGCCAATATCAGGGAAATTCACCCCTCCACTTT. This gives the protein CASSQYQGNSPLHF.

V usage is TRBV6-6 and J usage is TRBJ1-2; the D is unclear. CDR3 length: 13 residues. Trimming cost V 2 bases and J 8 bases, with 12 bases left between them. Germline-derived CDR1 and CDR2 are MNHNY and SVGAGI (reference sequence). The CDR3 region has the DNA TGTGCCAGCAGTTACGAAGGTTTCGGGGGCTACACCTTC. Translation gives CASSYEGFGGYTF.

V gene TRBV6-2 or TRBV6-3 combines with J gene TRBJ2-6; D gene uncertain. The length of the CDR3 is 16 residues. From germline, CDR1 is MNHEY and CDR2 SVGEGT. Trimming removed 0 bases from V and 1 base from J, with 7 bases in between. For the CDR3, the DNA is TGTGCCAGCAGTTACTCCGGCGGATCTGGGGCCAACGTCCTGACTTTC. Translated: CASSYSGGSGANVLTF.

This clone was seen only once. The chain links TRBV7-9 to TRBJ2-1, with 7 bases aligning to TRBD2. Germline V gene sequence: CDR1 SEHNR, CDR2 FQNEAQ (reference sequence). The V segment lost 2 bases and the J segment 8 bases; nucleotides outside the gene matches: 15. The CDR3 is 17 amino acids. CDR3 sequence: CASSLPLVGLWSDEQFF. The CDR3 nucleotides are TGTGCCAGCAGCTTACCTCTAGTGGGACTATGGTCTGATGAGCAGTTCTTC.

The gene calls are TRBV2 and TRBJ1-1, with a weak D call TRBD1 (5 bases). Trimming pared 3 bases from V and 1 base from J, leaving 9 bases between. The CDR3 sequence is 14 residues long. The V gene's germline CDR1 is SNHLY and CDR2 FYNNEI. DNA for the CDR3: TGTGCCAGCAGTGAGGATAGGGGGAACACTGAAGCTTTCTTT. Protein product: CASSEDRGNTEAFF.

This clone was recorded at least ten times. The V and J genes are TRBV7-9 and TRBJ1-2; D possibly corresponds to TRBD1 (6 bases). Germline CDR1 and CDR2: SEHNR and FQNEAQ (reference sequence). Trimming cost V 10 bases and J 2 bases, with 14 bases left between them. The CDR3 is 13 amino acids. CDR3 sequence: CATPKQGNYGYTF. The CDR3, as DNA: TGTGCCACACCTAAACAGGGAAACTATGGCTACACCTTC.

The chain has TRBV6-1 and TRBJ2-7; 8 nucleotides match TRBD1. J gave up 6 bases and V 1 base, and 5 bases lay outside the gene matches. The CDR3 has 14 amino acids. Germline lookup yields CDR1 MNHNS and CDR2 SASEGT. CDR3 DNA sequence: TGTGCCAGCAGTGAAGGCCAGGGGGCTGGCGAGCAGTACTTC. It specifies CASSEGQGAGEQYF.